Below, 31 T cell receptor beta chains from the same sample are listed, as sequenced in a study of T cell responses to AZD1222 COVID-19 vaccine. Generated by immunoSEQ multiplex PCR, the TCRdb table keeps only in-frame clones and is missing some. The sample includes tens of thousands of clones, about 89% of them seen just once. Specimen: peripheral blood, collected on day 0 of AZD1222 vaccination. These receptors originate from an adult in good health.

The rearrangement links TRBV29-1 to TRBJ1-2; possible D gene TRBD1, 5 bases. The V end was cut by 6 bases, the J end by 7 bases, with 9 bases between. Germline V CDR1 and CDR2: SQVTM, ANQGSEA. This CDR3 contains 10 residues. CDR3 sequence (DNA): TGCAGCGTCAAGGGGTCTGGCTACACCTTC. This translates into CSVKGSGYTF. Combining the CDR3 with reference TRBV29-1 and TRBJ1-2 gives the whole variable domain SAVISQKPSRDICQRGTSLTIQCQVDSQVTMMFWYRQQPGQSLTLIATANQGSEATYESGFVIDKFPISRPNLTFSTLTVSNMSPEDSSIYLCSVKGSGYTFGSGTRLTVV.

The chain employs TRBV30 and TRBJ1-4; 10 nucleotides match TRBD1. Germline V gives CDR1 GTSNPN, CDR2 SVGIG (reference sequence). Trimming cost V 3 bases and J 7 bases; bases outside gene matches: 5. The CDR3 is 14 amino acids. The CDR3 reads CAWSDRGLGEKLFF. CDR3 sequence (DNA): TGTGCCTGGAGCGACAGGGGGCTTGGTGAAAAACTGTTTTTT.

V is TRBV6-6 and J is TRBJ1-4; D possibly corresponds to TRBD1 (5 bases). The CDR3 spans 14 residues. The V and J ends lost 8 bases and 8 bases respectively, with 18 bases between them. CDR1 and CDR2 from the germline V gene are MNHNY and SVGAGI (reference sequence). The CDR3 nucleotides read TGTGCCAGCGGTTCGGGGACCCGTGGGGAAAAACTGTTTTTT. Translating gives CASGSGTRGEKLFF.

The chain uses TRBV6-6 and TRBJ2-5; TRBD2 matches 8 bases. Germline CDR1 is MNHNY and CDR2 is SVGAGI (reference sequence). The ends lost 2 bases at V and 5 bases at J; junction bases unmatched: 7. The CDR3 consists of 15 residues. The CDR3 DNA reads TGTGCCAGCAGTTACCCCCGGGGGGGGGTGGAGACCCAGTACTTC. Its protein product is CASSYPRGGVETQYF.

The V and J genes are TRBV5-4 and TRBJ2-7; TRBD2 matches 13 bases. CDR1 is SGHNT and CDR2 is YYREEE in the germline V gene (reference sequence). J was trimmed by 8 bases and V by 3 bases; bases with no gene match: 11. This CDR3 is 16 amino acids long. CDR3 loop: CASSSTSGGALGKQYF. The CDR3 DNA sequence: TGTGCCAGCAGCTCAACTAGCGGGGGGGCCTTAGGGAAGCAGTACTTC.

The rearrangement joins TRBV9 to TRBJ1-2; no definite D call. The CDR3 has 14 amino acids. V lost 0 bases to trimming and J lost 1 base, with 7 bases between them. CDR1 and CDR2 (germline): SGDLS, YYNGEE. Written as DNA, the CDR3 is TGTGCCAGCAGCGTAGTTCCGGGTAACTATGGCTACACCTTC. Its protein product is CASSVVPGNYGYTF.

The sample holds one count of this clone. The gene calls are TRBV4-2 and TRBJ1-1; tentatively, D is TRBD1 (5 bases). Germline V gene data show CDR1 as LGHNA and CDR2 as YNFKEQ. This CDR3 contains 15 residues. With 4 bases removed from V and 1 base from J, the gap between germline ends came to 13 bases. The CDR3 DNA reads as TGTGCCAGCAGCCTTAATTGGGGGGGGAACACTGAAGCTTTCTTT. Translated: CASSLNWGGNTEAFF.

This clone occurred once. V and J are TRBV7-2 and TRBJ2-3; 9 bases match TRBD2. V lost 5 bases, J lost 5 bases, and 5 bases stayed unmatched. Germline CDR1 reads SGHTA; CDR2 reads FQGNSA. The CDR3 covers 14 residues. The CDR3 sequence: CASSQGLAKDTQYF. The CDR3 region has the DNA TGTGCCAGCAGCCAGGGACTAGCTAAAGATACGCAGTATTTT.

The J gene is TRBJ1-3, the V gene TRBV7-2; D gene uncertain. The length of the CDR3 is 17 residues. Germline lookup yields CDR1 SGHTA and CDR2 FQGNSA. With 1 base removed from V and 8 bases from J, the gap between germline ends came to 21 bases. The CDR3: CASSLVLPGDLGDTIYF. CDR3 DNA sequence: TGTGCCAGCAGCTTAGTTTTACCTGGGGATCTCGGAGACACCATATATTTT.

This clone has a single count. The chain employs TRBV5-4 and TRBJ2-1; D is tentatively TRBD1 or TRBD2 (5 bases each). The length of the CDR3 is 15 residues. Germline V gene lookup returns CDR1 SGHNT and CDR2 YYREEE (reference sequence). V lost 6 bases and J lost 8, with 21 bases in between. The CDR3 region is CASTLAGQGLHEQFF. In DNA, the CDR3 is TGTGCCAGCACTCTCGCGGGTCAGGGCCTCCATGAGCAGTTCTTC.

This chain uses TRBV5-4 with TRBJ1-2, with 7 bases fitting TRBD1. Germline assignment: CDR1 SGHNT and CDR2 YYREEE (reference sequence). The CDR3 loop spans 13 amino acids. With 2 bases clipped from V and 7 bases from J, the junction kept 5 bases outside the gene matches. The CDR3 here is CASSLQGQPGYTF. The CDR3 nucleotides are TGTGCCAGCAGCTTACAGGGACAGCCTGGCTACACCTTC.

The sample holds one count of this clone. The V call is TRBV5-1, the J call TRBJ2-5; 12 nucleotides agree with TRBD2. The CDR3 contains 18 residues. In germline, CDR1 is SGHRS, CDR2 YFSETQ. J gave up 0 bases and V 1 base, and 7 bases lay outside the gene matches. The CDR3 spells CASSLTASGGEHQETQYF. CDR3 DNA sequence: TGCGCCAGCAGCTTGACGGCTAGCGGGGGGGAACACCAAGAGACCCAGTACTTC.

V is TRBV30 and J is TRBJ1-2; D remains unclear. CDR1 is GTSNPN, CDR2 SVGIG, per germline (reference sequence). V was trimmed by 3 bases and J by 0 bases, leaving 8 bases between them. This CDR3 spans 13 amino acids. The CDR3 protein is CAWRVTANYGYTF. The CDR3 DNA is TGTGCCTGGAGGGTTACAGCTAACTATGGCTACACCTTC.

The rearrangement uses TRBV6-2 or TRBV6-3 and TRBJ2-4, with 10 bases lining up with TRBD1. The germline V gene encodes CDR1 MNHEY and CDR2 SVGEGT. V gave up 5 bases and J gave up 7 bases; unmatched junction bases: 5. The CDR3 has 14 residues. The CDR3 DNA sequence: TGTGCCAGCAGTAGCCGGGACAGGGGTAACATTCAGTACTTC. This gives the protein CASSSRDRGNIQYF.

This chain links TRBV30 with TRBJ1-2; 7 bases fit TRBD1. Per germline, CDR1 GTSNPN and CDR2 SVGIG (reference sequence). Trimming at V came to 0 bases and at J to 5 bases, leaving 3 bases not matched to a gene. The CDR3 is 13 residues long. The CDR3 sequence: CAWSVGTAYGYTF. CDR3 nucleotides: TGTGCCTGGAGTGTCGGGACAGCGTATGGCTACACCTTC.

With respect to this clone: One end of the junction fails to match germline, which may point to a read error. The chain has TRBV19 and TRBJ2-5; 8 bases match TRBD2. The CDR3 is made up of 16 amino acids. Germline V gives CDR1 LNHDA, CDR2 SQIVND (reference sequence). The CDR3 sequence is CASSARYPGGQGTQYF. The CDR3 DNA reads TGTGCCAGTAGTGCCCGCTACCCGGGGGGGCAAGGGACCCAGTACTTC.

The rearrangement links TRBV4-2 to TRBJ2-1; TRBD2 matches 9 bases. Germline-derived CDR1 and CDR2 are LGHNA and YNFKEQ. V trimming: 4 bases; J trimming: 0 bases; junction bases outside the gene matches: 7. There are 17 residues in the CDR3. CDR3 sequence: CASSLDSSGVSYNEQFF. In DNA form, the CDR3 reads TGTGCCAGCAGCCTAGATTCTAGCGGGGTCTCCTACAATGAGCAGTTCTTC.

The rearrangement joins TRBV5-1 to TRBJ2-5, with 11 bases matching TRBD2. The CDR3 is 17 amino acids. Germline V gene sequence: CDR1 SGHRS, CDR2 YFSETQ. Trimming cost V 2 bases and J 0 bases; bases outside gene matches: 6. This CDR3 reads CASSLSTSGGNQETQYF. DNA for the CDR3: TGCGCCAGCAGCTTATCCACTAGCGGGGGAAACCAAGAGACCCAGTACTTC.

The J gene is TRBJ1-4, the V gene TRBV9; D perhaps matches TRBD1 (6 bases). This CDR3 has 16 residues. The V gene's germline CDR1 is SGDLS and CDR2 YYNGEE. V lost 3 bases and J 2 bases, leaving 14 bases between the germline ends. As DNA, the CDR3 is TGTGCCAGCAGCGATCTTTCTCAGGGGACTAATGAAAAACTGTTTTTT. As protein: CASSDLSQGTNEKLFF.

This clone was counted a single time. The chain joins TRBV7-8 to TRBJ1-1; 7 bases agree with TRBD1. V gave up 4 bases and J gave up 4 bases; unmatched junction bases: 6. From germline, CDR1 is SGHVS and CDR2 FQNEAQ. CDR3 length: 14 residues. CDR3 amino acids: CASSSTGVGTEAFF. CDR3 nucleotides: TGTGCCAGCAGCTCTACAGGGGTTGGCACTGAAGCTTTCTTT. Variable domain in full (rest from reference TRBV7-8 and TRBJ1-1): GAGVSQSPRYKVAKRGQDVALRCDPISGHVSLFWYQQALGQGPEFLTYFQNEAQLDKSGLPSDRFFAERPEGSVSTLKIQRTQQEDSAVYLCASSSTGVGTEAFFGQGTRLTVV.

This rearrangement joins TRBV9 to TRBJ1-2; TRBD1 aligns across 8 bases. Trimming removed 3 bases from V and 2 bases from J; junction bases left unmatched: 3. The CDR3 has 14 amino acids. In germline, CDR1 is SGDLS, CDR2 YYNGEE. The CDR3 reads CASSGQGRNYGYTF. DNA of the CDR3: TGTGCCAGCAGCGGACAGGGGCGCAACTATGGCTACACCTTC. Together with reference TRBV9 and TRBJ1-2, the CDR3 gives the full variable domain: DSGVTQTPKHLITATGQRVTLRCSPRSGDLSVYWYQQSLDQGLQFLIQYYNGEERAKGNILERFSAQQFPDLHSELNLSSLELGDSALYFCASSGQGRNYGYTFGSGTRLTVV.

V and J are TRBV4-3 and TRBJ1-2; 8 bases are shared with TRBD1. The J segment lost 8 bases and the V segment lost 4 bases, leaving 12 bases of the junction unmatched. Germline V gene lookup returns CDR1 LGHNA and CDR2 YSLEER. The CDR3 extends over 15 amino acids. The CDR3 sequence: CASSPTTQGASGYTF. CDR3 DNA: TGCGCCAGCAGCCCCACGACTCAGGGGGCCTCCGGCTACACCTTC.

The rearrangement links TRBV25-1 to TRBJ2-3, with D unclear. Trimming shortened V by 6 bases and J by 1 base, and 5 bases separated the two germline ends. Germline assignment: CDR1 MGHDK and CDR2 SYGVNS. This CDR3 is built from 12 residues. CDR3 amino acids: CASSQGTDTQYF. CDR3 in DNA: TGTGCCAGCAGCCAGGGCACAGATACGCAGTATTTT.

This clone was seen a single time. The CDR3 coding sequence is TGTGCCAGTACCCAAAAGGGGTCCAACTATGGCTACACCTTC. Residues: CASTQKGSNYGYTF. This chain links TRBV19 with TRBJ1-2, with a possible D match to TRBD1 (5 bases). Between the trimmed V and J ends, which lost 7 bases and 2 bases, there was a span of 14 bases. This CDR3 has 14 residues. Germline CDR1 reads LNHDA; CDR2 reads SQIVND (reference sequence).

The CDR3 DNA reads TGTGCCAGCAGGGGGAACATCAACTATGGCTACACCTTC. This translates into CASRGNINYGYTF. V gene TRBV11-2 combines with J gene TRBJ1-2; D gene unclear. This CDR3 spans 13 amino acids. V was trimmed by 6 bases and J by 2 bases, leaving 10 bases between them. CDR1 and CDR2 (germline): SGHAT, FQNNGV.

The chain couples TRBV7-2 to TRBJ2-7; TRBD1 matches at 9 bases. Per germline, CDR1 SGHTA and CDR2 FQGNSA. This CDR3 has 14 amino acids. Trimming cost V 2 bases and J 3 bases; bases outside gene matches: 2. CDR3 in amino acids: CASSLQGQGYEQYF. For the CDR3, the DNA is TGTGCCAGCAGCTTACAGGGACAGGGCTACGAGCAGTACTTC.

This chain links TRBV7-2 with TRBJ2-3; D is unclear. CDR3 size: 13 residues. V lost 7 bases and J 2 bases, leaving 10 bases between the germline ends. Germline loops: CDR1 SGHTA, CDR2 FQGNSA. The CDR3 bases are TGTGCCAGCAATCGGCGTGTCACAGATACGCAGTATTTT. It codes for CASNRRVTDTQYF. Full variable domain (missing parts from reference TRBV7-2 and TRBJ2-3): GAGVSQSPSNKVTEKGKDVELRCDPISGHTALYWYRQSLGQGLEFLIYFQGNSAPDKSGLPSDRFSAERTGGSVSTLTIQRTQQEDSAVYLCASNRRVTDTQYFGPGTRLTVL.

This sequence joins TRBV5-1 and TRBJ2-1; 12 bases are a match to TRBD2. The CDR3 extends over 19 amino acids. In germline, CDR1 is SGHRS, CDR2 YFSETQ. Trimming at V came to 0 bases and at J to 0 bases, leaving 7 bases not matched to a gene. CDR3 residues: CASSLGGTSGRLSYNEQFF. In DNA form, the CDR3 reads TGCGCCAGCAGCTTGGGGGGGACTAGCGGGCGTCTCTCCTACAATGAGCAGTTCTTC.

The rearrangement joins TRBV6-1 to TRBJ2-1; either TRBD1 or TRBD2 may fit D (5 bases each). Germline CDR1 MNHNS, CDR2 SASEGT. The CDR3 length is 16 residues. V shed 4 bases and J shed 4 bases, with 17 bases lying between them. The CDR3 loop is CASSVITGTIYNEQFF. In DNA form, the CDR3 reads TGTGCCAGCAGTGTAATTACCGGGACGATATACAATGAGCAGTTCTTC.

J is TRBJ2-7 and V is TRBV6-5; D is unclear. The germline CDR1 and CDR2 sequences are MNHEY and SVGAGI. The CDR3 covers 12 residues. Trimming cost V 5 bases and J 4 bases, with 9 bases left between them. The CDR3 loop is CASSISIYEQYF. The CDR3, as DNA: TGTGCCAGCAGTATCTCCATATACGAGCAGTACTTC.

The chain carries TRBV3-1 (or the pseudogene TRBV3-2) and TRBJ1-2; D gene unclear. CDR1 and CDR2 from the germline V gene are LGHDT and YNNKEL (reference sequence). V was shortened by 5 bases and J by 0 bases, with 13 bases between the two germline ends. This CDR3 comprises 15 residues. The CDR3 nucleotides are TGTGCCAGCAGCGAGACCCACAGTGCTAACTATGGCTACACCTTC. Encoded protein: CASSETHSANYGYTF.